This T cell receptor (beta chain) comes out of a study of control samples from healthy donors and cancer patients. Germline CDR1 SGHDT, CDR2 YYEEEE. The V end was cut by 4 bases, the J end by 8 bases, with 21 bases between. The CDR3 runs 16 residues. TCRdb keeps only in-frame clones here, not all; method: immunoSEQ multiplex PCR. The data contain more than 100,000 clones, roughly nine tenths of them seen just once; the ten biggest clones take up around 6.9%. Material: PBMCs. The chain combines TRBV5-6 with TRBJ1-4, with a tentative D call TRBD1 (6 bases). This clonotype was sampled from a middle-aged man with head and neck cancer. CDR3 region: CASSQGQFTSREKLFF. Written as DNA, the CDR3 is TGTGCCAGCAGCCAAGGACAGTTCACCTCTAGAGAAAAACTGTTTTTT. Based on the CDR3 plus reference TRBV5-6 and TRBJ1-4, the full variable domain is DAGVTQSPTHLIKTRGQQVTLRCSPKSGHDTVSWYQQALGQGPQFIFQYYEEEERQRGNFPDRFSGHQFPNYSSELNVNALLLGDSALYLCASSQGQFTSREKLFFGSGTQLSVL.